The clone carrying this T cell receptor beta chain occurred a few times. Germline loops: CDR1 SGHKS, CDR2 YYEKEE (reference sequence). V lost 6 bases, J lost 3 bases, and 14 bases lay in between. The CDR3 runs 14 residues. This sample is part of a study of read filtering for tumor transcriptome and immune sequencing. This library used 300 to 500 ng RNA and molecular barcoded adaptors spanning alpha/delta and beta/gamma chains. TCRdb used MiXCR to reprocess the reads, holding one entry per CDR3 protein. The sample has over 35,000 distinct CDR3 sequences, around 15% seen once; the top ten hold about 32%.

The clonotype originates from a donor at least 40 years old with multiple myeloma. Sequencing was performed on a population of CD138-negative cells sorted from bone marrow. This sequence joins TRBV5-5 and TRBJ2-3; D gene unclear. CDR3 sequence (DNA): TGTGCCAGCACCTTTGAATTCAAAACAGATACGCAGTATTTT. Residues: CASTFEFKTDTQYF.